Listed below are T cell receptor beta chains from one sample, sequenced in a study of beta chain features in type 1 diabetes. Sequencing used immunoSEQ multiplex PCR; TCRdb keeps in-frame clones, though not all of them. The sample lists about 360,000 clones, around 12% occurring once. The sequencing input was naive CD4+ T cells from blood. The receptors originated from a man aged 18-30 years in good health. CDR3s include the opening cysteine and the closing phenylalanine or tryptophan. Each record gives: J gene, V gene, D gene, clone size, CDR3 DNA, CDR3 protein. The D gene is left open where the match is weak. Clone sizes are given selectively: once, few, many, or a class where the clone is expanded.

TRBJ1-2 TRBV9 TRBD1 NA TGTGCCAGCAGCGTAGATGACAGGGGGAGTAACTATGGCTACACCTTC CASSVDDRGSNYGYTF
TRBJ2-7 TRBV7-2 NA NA TGTGCCAGCAGCTTAGTTAGGGGGGGACCCACACCCTACGAGCAGTACTTC CASSLVRGGPTPYEQYF
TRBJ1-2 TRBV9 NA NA TGTGCCAGCAGCGTAGGGGGCATACATAACTATGGCTACACCTTC CASSVGGIHNYGYTF
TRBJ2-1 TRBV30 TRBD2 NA TGTGCCTGGAATCGGGGGGTAGGGTACAATGAGCAGTTCTTC CAWNRGVGYNEQFF
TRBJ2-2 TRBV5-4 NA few TGTGCCAGCAGCGACGGACAGTTCGGGGAGCTGTTTTTT CASSDGQFGELFF
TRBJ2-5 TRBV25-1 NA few TGTGCCAGCAGTGAACGGCAGGCTCAAGAGACCCAGTACTTC CASSERQAQETQYF
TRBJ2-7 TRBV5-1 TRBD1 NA TGCGCCAGCAGCCGGACAAGACAGGGGGCCTACGAGCAGTACTTC CASSRTRQGAYEQYF
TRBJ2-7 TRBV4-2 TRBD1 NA TGTGCCAGCAGCCAGGGCCCCGGGACAGGGGCCCACGAGCAGTACTTC CASSQGPGTGAHEQYF
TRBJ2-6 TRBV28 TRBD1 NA TGTGCCAGCAGCGGACAGGCCTCTGGGGCCAACGTCCTGACTTTC CASSGQASGANVLTF
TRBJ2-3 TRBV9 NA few TGTGCCAGCAGCGCAGCGGGTTCAAGCACAGATACGCAGTATTTT CASSAAGSSTDTQYF
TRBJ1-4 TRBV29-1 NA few TGCAGCGTTGGAGTTGGAGGGAAACTGTTTTTT CSVGVGGKLFF
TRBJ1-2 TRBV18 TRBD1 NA TGTGCCAGCTCACCACCACAGGGGGATGGCTACACCTTC CASSPPQGDGYTF
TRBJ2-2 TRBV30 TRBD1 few TGTGCCTGGATTTCCGGGACAGGGGGAACCGGGGAGCTGTTTTTT CAWISGTGGTGELFF
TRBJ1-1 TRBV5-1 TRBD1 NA TGCGCCAGCACCCTCGGGGGGACAGGGGTTGTTGAAGCTTTCTTT CASTLGGTGVVEAFF
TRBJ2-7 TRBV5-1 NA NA TGCGCCAGCGGGAGCCGGGAGATCGGGCAGTACTTC CASGSREIGQYF
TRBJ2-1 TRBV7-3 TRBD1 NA TGTGCCAGCAGCCCTATGGGACAGTCAGGCGTCGATGAGCAGTTCTTC CASSPMGQSGVDEQFF
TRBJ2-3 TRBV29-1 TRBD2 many TGCAGCGTTGAGCGGGAGGGAAGGGATACGCAGTATTTT CSVEREGRDTQYF
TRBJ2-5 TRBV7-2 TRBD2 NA TGTGCCAGCAGGGGGGGGGAAGAGACCCAGTACTTC CASRGGEETQYF
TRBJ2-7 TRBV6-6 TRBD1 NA TGTGCCAGCACCACCGGGACAGGGGAAGGAGAGCAGTACTTC CASTTGTGEGEQYF
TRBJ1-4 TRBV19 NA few TGTGCCAGTAGCCCGGGGAGGGGCGCTGGTGAAAAACTGTTTTTT CASSPGRGAGEKLFF
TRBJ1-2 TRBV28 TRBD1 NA TGTGCCAGCAGTACAGGGGGGTATGGCTACACCTTC CASSTGGYGYTF
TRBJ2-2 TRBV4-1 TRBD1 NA TGCGCCAGCAGCCGCGGCCGGACAGGGAAAGCCGGGGAGCTGTTTTTT CASSRGRTGKAGELFF
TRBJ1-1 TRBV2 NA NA TGTGCCAGCAGCCGGGAAACTGAAGCTTTCTTT CASSRETEAFF
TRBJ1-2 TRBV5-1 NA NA TGCGCCAGCAGCTTGACAGGGCCCGGCTATGGCTACACCTTC CASSLTGPGYGYTF
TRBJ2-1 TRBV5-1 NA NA TGCGCCAGCAGCTTGGCTGAGATCCAGTTCTTC CASSLAEIQFF
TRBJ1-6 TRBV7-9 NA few TGTGCCAGCAGCCCTGGGCCGGAAAATTCACCCCTCCACTTT CASSPGPENSPLHF